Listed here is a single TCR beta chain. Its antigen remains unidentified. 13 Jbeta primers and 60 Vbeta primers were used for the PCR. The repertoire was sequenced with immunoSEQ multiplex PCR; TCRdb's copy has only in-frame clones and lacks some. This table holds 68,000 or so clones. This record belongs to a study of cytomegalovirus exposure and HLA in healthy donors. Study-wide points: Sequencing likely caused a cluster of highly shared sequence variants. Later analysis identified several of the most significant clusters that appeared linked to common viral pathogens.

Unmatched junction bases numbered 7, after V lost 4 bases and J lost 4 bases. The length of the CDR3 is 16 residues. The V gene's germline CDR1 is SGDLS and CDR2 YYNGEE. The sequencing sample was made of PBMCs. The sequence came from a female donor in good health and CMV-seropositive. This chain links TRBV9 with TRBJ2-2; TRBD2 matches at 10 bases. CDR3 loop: CASSLLAGVGTGELFF. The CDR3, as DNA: TGTGCCAGCAGCCTTCTAGCGGGAGTGGGCACCGGGGAGCTGTTTTTT.